This paragraph covers one T cell receptor beta chain sequence. What it binds is not known. CD4+ T cells that had been cultured provided DNA sequenced with the Oncomine TCR Beta short-read assay. Genomic DNA extraction was carried out from cultured CD4+ T cells. TCRdb passed the PCR reads through MiXCR, listing each CDR3 protein once. This table holds about 20,000 distinct CDR3 sequences, 32% found once. The treatment here: roughly ten-day PBMC culture with coronavirus spike peptide pools or control peptides (ViraFEST assay). The data belong to a study of vaccination and CD4 T cells after COVID-19. Overall study context: Two doses of either BNT162b2 or mRNA-1273 vaccine were given to participants.

The CDR3 spans 15 residues. CDR1 and CDR2 from the germline V gene are KGHDR and SFDVKD. Trimming took 4 bases from V and 0 from J, leaving 12 bases between them. The origin of this receptor is a human donor with COVID-19. The specimen sequenced was cultured CD4+ T cells from blood. V is TRBV24-1 and J is TRBJ2-7; D gene ambiguous. The CDR3 DNA is TGTGCCACCAGTGACGTTGGACGGTTCTCCTACGAGCAGTACTTC. It yields the protein CATSDVGRFSYEQYF.